The sequence of this T cell receptor (beta chain) was determined in a study of T cells in Graves' hyperthyroidism and ophthalmopathy. After removal of 10 bases from V and 7 bases from J, the junction contained 8 bases not matched to a gene. Germline assignment: CDR1 SNHLY and CDR2 FYNNEI. This CDR3 has 13 residues. Exclusion of patients followed from uncontrolled infection, other autoimmune disease, pregnancy or lactation. RNA transcripts gave rise to amplified TCR beta CDR3 regions. HTBI primers were the set used in a first-round RT-PCR of the TCR CDR3. TCRdb itself ran the multiplex PCR reads through MiXCR, one entry per CDR3 protein. Of around 720,000 distinct CDR3 sequences in the sample, under 45% were seen once.

The specimen sequenced was blood. The receptor was isolated from a woman between 35 and 50 years old with Graves' hyperthyroidism. This chain connects TRBV2 to TRBJ1-1; TRBD1 matches at 11 bases. The CDR3 DNA follows: TGTGCCACGCGGACAGGGGGCAATATTGAAGCTTTCTTT. It yields the protein CATRTGGNIEAFF. Full variable domain (rest looked up from reference TRBV2 and TRBJ1-1): EPEVTQTPSHQVTQMGQEVILRCVPISNHLYFYWYRQILGQKVEFLVSFYNNEISEKSEIFDDQFSVERPDGSNFTLKIRSTKLEDSAMYFCATRTGGNIEAFFGQGTRLTVV.